These 5 T cell receptor beta chains came from one sample sequenced in a study of blood T cell repertoires in COVID-19. The table came from immunoSEQ multiplex PCR; TCRdb's copy has only in-frame clones and leaves some out. The sample lists some 100,000 clones, 89% occurring once. The sequencing input was peripheral blood. Receptor source: a woman in her 70s with acute or convalescent COVID-19.

The CDR3 nucleotides are TGTGCCAGCAGTTTGGGGCGACAGGGGGAAGCTTTCTTT. The encoded protein is CASSLGRQGEAFF. The J gene is TRBJ1-1, the V gene TRBV12-3 or TRBV12-4, with 8 nucleotides matching TRBD1. This CDR3 contains 13 residues. The ends lost 3 bases at V and 8 bases at J; junction bases unmatched: 5.

J is TRBJ2-1 and V is TRBV5-1; D is uncertain. Germline CDR1 and CDR2: SGHRS and YFSETQ. The V and J ends lost 0 bases and 5 bases respectively, with 6 bases between them. The CDR3 sequence is 13 residues long. CDR3 nucleotide sequence: TGCGCCAGCAGCTTGGGAGTCAACAATGAGCAGTTCTTC. Its translation: CASSLGVNNEQFF.

The V call is TRBV2, the J call TRBJ1-2, with a weak D call TRBD1 (6 bases). Germline CDR1 and CDR2: SNHLY and FYNNEI. V dropped 6 bases and J dropped 8 bases, with 22 bases sitting between them. The length of the CDR3 is 15 residues. The CDR3 region has the DNA TGTGCCAGCAGGCCAGACAGGCGTTCAAGGGAGGGCTACACCTTC. It translates to CASRPDRRSREGYTF. The full variable domain, in which reference TRBV2 and TRBJ1-2 provide the parts outside the CDR3, is EPEVTQTPSHQVTQMGQEVILRCVPISNHLYFYWYRQILGQKVEFLVSFYNNEISEKSEIFDDQFSVERPDGSNFTLKIRSTKLEDSAMYFCASRPDRRSREGYTFGSGTRLTVV.

The rearrangement joins TRBV5-4 to TRBJ2-1; D gene uncertain. The CDR3 has 17 residues. The germline V gene encodes CDR1 SGHNT and CDR2 YYREEE (reference sequence). Trimming stripped 3 bases from V and 6 bases from J, with 22 bases between. CDR3 protein: CASSSPYWSSFSNEQFF. The DNA for the CDR3 is TGTGCCAGCAGCTCCCCTTATTGGTCTAGTTTCTCCAATGAGCAGTTCTTC.

The V and J genes are TRBV18 and TRBJ2-1, with 14 nucleotides matching TRBD2. Losses at the gene ends were 4 bases for V and 8 bases for J; bases not matched to a gene: 13. The CDR3 runs 18 residues. The V gene's germline CDR1 is KGHSH and CDR2 LQKENI. The CDR3 DNA sequence: TGTGCCAGCTCACACCAAAACCCGGGGACTAGCGGGAGAGATGAGCAGTTCTTC. It codes for CASSHQNPGTSGRDEQFF. Supplemented by reference TRBV18 and TRBJ2-1, the full variable domain reads NAGVMQNPRHLVRRRGQEARLRCSPMKGHSHVYWYRQLPEEGLKFMVYLQKENIIDESGMPKERFSAEFPKEGPSILRIQQVVRGDSAAYFCASSHQNPGTSGRDEQFFGPGTRLTVL.